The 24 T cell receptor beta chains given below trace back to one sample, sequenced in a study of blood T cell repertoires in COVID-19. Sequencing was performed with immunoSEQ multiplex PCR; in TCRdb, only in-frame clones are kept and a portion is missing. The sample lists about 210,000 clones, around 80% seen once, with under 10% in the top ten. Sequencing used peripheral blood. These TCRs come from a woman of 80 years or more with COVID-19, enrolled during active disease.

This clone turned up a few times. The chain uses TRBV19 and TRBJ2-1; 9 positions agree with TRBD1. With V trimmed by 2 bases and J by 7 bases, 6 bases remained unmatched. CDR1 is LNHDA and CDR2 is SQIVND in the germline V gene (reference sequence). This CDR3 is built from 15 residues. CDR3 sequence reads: CASSINPDRGNEQFF. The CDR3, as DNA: TGTGCCAGTAGTATAAACCCCGACAGGGGGAATGAGCAGTTCTTC.

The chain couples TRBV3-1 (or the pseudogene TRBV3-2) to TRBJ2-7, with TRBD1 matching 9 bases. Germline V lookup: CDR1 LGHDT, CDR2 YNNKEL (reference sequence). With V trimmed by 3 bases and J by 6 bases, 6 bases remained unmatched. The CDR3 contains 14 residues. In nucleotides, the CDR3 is TGTGCCAGCAGCCACGGGACAGGGAACAGCGAGCAGTACTTC. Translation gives CASSHGTGNSEQYF.

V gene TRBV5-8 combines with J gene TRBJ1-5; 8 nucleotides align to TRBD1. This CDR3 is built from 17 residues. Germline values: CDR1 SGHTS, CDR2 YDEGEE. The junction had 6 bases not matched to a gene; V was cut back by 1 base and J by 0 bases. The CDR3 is CASSLRQGATSNQPQHF. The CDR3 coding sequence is TGTGCCAGCAGCTTGCGGCAGGGGGCGACTAGCAATCAGCCCCAGCATTTT.

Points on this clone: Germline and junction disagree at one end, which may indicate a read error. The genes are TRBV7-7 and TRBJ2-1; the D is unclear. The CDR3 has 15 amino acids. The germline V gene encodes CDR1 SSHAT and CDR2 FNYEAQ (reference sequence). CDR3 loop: CASSLGWAGTNEQFF. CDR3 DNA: TGTGCTAGCAGCTTAGGGTGGGCAGGCACCAATGAGCAGTTCTTC.

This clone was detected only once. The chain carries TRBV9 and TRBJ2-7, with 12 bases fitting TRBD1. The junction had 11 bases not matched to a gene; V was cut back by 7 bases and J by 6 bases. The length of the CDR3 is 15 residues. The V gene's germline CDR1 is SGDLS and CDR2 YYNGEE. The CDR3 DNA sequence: TGTGCCAGCGCACAAGGGGGACAGGGGGCGGGCGAGCAGTACTTC. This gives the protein CASAQGGQGAGEQYF.

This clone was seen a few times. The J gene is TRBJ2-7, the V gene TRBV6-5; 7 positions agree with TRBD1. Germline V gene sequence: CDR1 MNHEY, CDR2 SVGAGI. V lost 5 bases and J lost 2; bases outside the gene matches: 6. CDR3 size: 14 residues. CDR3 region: CASSKAGQAYEQYF. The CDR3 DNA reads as TGTGCCAGCAGTAAGGCAGGACAGGCCTACGAGCAGTACTTC.

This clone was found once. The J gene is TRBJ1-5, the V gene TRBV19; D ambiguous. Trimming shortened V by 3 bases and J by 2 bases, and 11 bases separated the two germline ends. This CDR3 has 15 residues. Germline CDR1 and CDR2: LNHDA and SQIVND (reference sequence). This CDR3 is CASSMGLAGNQPQHF. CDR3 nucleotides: TGTGCCAGTAGTATGGGTCTGGCGGGCAATCAGCCCCAGCATTTT.

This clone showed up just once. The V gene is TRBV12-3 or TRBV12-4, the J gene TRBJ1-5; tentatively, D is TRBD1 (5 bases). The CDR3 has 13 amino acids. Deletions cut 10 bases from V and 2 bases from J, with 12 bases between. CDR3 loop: CATRRGGNQPQHF. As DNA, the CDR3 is TGTGCCACGAGGCGGGGGGGCAATCAGCCCCAGCATTTT.

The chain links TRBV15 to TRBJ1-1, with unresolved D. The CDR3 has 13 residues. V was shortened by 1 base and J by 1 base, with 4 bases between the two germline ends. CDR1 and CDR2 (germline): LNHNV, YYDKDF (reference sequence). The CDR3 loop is CATSRGQNTEAFF. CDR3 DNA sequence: TGTGCCACCAGCAGAGGGCAGAACACTGAAGCTTTCTTT.

In nucleotides, the CDR3 is TGTGCCAGCCAACAGGGGGGGGGCAGGAAACTGTTTTTT. Amino acids: CASQQGGGRKLFF. This chain uses TRBV28 with TRBJ1-4; TRBD1 matches 8 bases. V shed 8 bases and J 11 bases; nucleotides not matched to a gene: 10. Germline V gives CDR1 MDHEN, CDR2 SYDVKM. The CDR3 is 13 amino acids.

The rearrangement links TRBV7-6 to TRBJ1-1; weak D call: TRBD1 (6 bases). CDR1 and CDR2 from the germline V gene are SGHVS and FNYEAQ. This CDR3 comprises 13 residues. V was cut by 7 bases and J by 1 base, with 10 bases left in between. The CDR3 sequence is CASKGQPNTEAFF. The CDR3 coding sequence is TGTGCCAGCAAAGGACAGCCGAACACTGAAGCTTTCTTT.

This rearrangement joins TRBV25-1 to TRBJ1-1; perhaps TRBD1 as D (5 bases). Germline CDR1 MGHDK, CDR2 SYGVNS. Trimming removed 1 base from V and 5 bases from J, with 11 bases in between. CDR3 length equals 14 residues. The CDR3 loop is CASSESRGGTEAFF. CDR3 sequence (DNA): TGTGCCAGCAGTGAATCGAGGGGAGGAACTGAAGCTTTCTTT.

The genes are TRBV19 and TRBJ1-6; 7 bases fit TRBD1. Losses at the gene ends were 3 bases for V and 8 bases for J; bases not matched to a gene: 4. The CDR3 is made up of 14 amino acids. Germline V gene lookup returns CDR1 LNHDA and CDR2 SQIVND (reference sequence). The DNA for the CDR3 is TGTGCCAGTAGTATTACAGGGGCAGATTCACCCCTCCACTTT. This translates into CASSITGADSPLHF.

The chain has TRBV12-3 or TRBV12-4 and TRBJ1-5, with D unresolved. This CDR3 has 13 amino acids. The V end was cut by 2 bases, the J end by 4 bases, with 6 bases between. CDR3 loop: CASSLNINQPQHF. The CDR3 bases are TGTGCCAGCAGTTTAAACATTAATCAGCCCCAGCATTTT.

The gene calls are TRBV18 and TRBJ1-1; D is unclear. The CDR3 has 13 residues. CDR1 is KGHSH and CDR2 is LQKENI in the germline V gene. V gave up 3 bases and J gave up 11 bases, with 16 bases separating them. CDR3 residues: CASSPNSEGFAFF. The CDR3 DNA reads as TGTGCCAGCTCACCTAACAGCGAGGGCTTTGCTTTCTTT.

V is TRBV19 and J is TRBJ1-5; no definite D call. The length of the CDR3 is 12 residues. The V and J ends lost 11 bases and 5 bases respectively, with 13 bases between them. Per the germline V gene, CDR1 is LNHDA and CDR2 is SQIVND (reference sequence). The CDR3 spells CAVRGHDQPQHF. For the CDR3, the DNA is TGTGCCGTGCGGGGTCACGATCAGCCCCAGCATTTT. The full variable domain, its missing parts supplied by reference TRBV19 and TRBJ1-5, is DGGITQSPKYLFRKEGQNVTLSCEQNLNHDAMYWYRQDPGQGLRLIYYSQIVNDFQKGDIAEGYSVSREKKESFPLTVTSAQKNPTAFYLCAVRGHDQPQHFGDGTRLSIL.

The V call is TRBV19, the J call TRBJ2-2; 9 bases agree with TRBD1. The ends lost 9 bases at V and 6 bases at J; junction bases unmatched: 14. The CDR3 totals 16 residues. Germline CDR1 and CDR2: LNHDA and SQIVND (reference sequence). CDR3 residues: CARPRDRVSWAGELFF. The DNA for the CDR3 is TGTGCCAGACCACGGGACAGGGTCTCATGGGCCGGGGAGCTGTTTTTT. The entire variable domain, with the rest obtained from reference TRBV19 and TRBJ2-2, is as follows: DGGITQSPKYLFRKEGQNVTLSCEQNLNHDAMYWYRQDPGQGLRLIYYSQIVNDFQKGDIAEGYSVSREKKESFPLTVTSAQKNPTAFYLCARPRDRVSWAGELFFGEGSRLTVL.

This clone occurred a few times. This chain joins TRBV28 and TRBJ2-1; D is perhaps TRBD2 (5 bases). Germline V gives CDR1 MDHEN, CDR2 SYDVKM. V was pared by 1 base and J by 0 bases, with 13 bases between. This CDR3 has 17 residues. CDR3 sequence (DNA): TGTGCCAGCAGTTTATCCTCCGGGGATAGCTCCTACAATGAGCAGTTCTTC. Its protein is CASSLSSGDSSYNEQFF.

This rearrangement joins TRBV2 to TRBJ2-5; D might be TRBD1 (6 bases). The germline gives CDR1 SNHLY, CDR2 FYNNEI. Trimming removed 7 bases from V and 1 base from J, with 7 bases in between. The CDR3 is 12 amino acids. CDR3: CASMTGQETQYF. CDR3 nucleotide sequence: TGTGCCAGCATGACAGGCCAAGAGACCCAGTACTTC.

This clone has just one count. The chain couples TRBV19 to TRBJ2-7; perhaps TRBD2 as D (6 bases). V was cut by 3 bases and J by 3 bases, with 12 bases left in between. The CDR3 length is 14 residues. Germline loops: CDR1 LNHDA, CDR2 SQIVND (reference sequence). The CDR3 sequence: CASSIAWGDYEQYF. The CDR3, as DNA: TGTGCCAGTAGTATCGCTTGGGGGGACTACGAGCAGTACTTC. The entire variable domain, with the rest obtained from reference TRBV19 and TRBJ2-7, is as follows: DGGITQSPKYLFRKEGQNVTLSCEQNLNHDAMYWYRQDPGQGLRLIYYSQIVNDFQKGDIAEGYSVSREKKESFPLTVTSAQKNPTAFYLCASSIAWGDYEQYFGPGTRLTVT.

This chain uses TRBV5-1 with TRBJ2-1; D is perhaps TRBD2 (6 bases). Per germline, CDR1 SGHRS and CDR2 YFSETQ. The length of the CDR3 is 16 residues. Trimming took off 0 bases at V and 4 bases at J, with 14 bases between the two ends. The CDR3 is CASSLGVGTGYNEQFF. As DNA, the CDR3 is TGCGCCAGCAGCTTGGGCGTAGGGACTGGATACAATGAGCAGTTCTTC.

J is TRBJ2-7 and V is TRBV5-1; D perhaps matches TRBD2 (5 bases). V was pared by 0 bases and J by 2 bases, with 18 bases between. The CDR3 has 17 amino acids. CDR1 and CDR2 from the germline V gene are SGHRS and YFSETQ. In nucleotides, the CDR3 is TGCGCCAGCAGCTTGGCCGGCGGAGTAGCGAACCCCTACGAGCAGTACTTC. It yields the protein CASSLAGGVANPYEQYF.

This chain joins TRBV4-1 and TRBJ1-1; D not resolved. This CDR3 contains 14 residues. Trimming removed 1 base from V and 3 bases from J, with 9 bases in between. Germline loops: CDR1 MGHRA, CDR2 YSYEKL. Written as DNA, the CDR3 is TGCGCCAGCAGCCAAGCTGGGAGTGACACTGAAGCTTTCTTT. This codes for CASSQAGSDTEAFF.

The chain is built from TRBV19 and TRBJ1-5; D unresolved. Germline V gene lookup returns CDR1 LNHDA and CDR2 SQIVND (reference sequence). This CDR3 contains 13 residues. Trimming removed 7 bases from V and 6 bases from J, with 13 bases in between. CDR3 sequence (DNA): TGTGCCAGTACGATGGAGGGCTTTCAGCCCCAGCATTTT. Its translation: CASTMEGFQPQHF.